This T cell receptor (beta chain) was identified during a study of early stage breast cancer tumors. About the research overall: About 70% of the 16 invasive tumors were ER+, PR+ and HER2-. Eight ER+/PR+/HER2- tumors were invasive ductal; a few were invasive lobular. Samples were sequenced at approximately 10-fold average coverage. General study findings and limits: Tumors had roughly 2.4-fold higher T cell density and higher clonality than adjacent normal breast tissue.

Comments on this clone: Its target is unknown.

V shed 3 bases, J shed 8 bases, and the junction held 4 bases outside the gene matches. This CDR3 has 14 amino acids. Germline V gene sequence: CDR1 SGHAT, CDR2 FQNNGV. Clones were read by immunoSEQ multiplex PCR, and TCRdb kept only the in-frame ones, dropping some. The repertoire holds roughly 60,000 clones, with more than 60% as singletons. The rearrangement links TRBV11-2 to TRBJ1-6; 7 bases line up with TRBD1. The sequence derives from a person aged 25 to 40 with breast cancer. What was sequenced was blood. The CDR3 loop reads CASSFGQGDSPLHF. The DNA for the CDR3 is TGTGCCAGCAGCTTTGGCCAGGGGGATTCACCCCTCCACTTT.